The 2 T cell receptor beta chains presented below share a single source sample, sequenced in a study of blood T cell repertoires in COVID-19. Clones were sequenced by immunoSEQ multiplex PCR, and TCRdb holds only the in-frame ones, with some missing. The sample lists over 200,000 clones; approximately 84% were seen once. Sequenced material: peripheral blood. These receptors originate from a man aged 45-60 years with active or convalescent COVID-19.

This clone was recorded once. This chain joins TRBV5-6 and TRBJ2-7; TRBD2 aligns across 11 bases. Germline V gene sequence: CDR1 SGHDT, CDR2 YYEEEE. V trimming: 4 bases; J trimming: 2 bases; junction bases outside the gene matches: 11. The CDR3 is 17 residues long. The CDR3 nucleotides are TGTGCCAGCAGCCGCGTCGCTAGCGGGGGGCGAACCTACGAGCAGTACTTC. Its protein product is CASSRVASGGRTYEQYF.

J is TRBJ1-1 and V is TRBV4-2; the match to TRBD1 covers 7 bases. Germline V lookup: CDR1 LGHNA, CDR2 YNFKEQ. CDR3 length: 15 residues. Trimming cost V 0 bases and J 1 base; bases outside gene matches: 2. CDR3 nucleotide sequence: TGTGCCAGCAGCCAAGATGGACAGGCGAACACTGAAGCTTTCTTT. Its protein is CASSQDGQANTEAFF.